This T cell receptor (beta chain) comes out of a study of cytomegalovirus exposure and HLA in healthy donors. The repertoire was sequenced with immunoSEQ multiplex PCR; TCRdb's copy has only in-frame clones and lacks some. This sample yields 200,000 to 300,000 clones, of which roughly 89% are seen a single time; around 3% belongs to the top ten. A 120-subject validation cohort, separate from the approximately 700-subject first cohort, supplied the donors. In germline, CDR1 is SEHNR, CDR2 FQNEAQ (reference sequence). V was clipped by 4 bases and J by 7 bases; unmatched bases: 13. This CDR3 has 16 residues.

The sample was PBMCs. The receptor's source is a man between 18 and 35 years old in good health and CMV-seronegative. This chain joins TRBV7-9 and TRBJ2-7, with 10 positions matching TRBD1. In DNA form, the CDR3 reads TGTGCCAGCAGCTGGGGGCCGGGACAGGGGACAGGGGAGCAGTACTTC. Amino acids: CASSWGPGQGTGEQYF.